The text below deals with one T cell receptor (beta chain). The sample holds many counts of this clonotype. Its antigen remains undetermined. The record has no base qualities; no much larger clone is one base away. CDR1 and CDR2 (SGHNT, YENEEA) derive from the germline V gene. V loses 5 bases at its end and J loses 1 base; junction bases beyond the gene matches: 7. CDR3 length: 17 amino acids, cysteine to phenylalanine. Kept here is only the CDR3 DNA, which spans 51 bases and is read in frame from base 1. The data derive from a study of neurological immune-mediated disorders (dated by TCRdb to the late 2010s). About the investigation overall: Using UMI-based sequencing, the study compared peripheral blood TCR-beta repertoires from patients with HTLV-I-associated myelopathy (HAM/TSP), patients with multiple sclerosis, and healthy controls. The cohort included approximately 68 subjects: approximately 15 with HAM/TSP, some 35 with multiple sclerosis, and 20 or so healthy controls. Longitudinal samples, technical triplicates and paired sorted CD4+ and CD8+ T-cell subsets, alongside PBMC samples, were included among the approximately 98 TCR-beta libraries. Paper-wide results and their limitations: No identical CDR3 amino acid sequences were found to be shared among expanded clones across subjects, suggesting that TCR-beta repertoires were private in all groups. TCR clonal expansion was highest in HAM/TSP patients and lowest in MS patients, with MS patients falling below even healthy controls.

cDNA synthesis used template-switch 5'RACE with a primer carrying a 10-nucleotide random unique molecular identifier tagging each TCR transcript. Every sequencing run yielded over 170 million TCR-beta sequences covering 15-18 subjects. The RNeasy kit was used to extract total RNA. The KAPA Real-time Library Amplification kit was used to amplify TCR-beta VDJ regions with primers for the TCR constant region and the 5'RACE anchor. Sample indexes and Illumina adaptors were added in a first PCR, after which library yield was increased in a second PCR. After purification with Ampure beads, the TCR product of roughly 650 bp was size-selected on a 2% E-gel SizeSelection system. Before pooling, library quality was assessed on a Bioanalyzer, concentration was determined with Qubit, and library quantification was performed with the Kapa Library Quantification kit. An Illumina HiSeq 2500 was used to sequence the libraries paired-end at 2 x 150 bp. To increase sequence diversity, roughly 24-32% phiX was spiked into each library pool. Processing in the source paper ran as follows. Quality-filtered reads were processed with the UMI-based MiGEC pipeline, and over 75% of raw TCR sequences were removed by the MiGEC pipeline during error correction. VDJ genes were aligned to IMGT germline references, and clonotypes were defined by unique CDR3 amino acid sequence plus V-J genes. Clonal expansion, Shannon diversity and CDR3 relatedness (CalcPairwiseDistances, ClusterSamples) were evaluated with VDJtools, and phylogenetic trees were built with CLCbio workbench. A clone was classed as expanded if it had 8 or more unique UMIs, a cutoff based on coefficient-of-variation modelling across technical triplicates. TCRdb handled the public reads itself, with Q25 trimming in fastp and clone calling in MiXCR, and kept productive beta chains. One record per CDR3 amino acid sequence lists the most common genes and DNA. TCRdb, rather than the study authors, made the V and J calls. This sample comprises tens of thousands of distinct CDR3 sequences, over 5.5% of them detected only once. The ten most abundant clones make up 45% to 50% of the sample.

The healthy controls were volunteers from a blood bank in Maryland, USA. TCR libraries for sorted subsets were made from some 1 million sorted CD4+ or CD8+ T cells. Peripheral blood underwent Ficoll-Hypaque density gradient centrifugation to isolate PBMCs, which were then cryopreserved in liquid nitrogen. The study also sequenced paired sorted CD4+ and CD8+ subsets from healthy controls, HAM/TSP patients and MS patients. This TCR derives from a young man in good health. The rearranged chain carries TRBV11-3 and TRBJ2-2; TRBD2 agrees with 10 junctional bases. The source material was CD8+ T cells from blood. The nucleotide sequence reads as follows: TGTGCCAGCAGCCCACGTGGACTAGCGGTGAACACCGGGGAGCTGTTTTTT. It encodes CASSPRGLAVNTGELFF.